This TCR beta chain was recovered during a study of T cells after yellow fever vaccination. This CDR3 region has 15 residues. CDR1 is MDHEN and CDR2 is SYDVKM in the germline V gene. The ends lost 7 bases at V and 4 bases at J; junction bases unmatched: 7. This clonotype was recorded at least ten times. UMIs and a universal primer site were added when TCR cDNA was made by 5'RACE template switching. TCRdb redid the calling of the 5' RACE reads with MiXCR, one entry per CDR3 protein. The sample gives approximately 32,000 distinct CDR3 sequences, about 4.6% of which show up once; about 47% is in the top ten.

The specimen comprised CD8+ T cells sorted from PBMCs, sampled 5 days after the yellow fever booster vaccination. The TCR originated in a man aged 30 to 45 who received the YFV17D yellow fever vaccine. This rearrangement joins TRBV28 to TRBJ2-3; 11 bases agree with TRBD2. The CDR3 loop reads CASTTTSGKSDTQYF. CDR3 bases: TGTGCCAGCACTACGACTAGCGGGAAGTCAGATACGCAGTATTTT.